This T cell receptor (beta chain) was recovered during a study of response to subunit inactivated influenza vaccine. Study-wide findings and caveats: Authors suggested each seasonal influenza vaccination recruits few new T cells.

This clonotype has a handful of counts. Its specificity is not known. TCRdb re-called the RT-PCR reads with MiXCR, one entry per CDR3 protein. The data hold 700,000 to 800,000 distinct CDR3 sequences, with 18% observed a single time. The CDR3 covers 15 residues. Germline lookup yields CDR1 SNHLY and CDR2 FYNNEI. Trimming stripped 8 bases from V and 0 bases from J, with 16 bases between. Here the sequenced sample was PBMCs from blood, taken roughly 5 days after vaccination. The sequence derives from a man aged 45-60 years who received an inactivated influenza vaccine. The chain uses TRBV2 and TRBJ2-5; possible D gene TRBD2, 6 bases. The CDR3 DNA follows: TGTGCCAGCGGTTCTGCGGGACTCCACCAAGAGACCCAGTACTTC. This codes for CASGSAGLHQETQYF.